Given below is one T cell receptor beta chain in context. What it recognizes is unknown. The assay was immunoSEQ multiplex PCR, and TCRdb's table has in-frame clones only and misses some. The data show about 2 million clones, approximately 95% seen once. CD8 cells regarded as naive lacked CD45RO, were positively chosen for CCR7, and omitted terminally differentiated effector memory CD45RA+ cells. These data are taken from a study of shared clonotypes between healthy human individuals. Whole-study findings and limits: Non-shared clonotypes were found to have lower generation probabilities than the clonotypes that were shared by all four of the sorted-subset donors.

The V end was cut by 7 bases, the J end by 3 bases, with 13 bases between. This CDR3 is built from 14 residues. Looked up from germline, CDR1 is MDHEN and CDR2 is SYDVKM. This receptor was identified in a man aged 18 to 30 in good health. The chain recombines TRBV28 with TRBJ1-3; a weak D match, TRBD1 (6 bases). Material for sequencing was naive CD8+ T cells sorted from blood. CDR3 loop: CASTETGLGNTIYF. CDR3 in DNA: TGTGCCAGCACCGAAACAGGGCTTGGAAACACCATATATTTT.